The subject of this entry is one T cell receptor (beta chain). The V and J ends lost 2 bases and 6 bases, in that order; junction bases with no gene match: 7. CDR1 is SGHKS and CDR2 is YYEKEE in the germline V gene (reference sequence). The CDR3 is 15 residues long. In the authors' methods: Counts of nucleated cells, estimated from reference gene primer amplification, were obtained. Profiling relied on immunoSEQ multiplex PCR, and the TCRdb table lists in-frame clones only, not all of them. D and trimming come from the DNA, and the V and J calls and clone size come from that table. The table shows roughly 34,000 clones, with approximately 90% occurring only once. The sample belongs to a study of blood T cell repertoires in COVID-19.

Sample: peripheral blood. The sequence was obtained from a human donor with active COVID-19. The donor label of this sample is uncertain. The chain links TRBV5-5 to TRBJ2-3; 9 bases are a match to TRBD1. Here the CDR3 reads CASSFGGTGLDTQYF. CDR3 nucleotide sequence: TGTGCCAGCAGCTTTGGGGGGACAGGGTTGGATACGCAGTATTTT.